A selection of T cell receptor beta chains follows, all from one sample in a study of T-cell reconstitution after alpha-beta-depleted transplantation in children. TCRdb called the PCR reads again in MiXCR, with one record for every CDR3 protein. The table lists around 800,000 distinct CDR3 sequences, 16% of them singletons. Here the sequenced sample was PBMCs, mostly from graft donor cells, taken 360 days after TCRalphabeta/CD19-depleted stem cell transplant. Receptors originate from a male patient between 5 and 17 years old who had a stem cell transplant for acute lymphoblastic leukemia, so the T cells may come from the graft donor. The CDR3 runs from the conserved cysteine through the conserved F or W.

cdr3_length	v_call	cdr3_aa
20	TRBV21-1	CACSKGGTGTGLPLSGEQYF
15	TRBV7-9	CASSLVTRGRWEQYF
13	TRBV10-3	CAISDSEYNEQFF
12	TRBV5-5	CASSVMDEKLFF
17	TRBV14	CASSQGTTSGRLNEQFF
19	TRBV15	CATSRDLSGTAARAGEQFF
14	TRBV12-3/TRBV12-4	CASSWRASNQPQHF
12	TRBV6-6	CASSYEVTGAFF
13	TRBV12-3/TRBV12-4	CASRNRITDTQYF
16	TRBV7-2	CASSFSASGGTYEQYF
15	TRBV5-1	CASSVKGLASYEQYF
17	TRBV4-1	CASSQDLEGAAYNEQFF
14	TRBV29-1	CSVEAGSNLYEQYF
15	TRBV5-6	CASSLELAGGNEQFF
18	TRBV7-2	CASSLGRYGGATNEKLFF
14	TRBV7-9	CASSLEQVRDEQYF
15	TRBV12-3/TRBV12-4	CASSPLAGLTYTQYF
13	TRBV9	CASSVRPNTEAFF
18	TRBV9	CASSQGTSGRKGYNEQFF
15	TRBV3-1	CASSQRATQRGRVFF
15	TRBV5-1	CASSLPPVGRGEQFF
17	TRBV7-6	CASSLTPAGPNTGELFF
12	TRBV20-1	CSAIRLYNEQFF
13	TRBV20-1	CSAKRESIYEQYF
13	TRBV29-1	CSVEGTGPEKLFF
15	TRBV3-1	CASSQLTAVPGELFF
15	TRBV11-2	CASSLVPQGANEQYF
17	TRBV20-1	CSARDRGSTFMNTEAFF
18	TRBV18	CASSLQGATLATNEKLFF
15	TRBV15	CATSRDSAWGREQYF
15	TRBV11-2	CASSPDRGQTYEQYF
12	TRBV20-1	CSAGRAGREQFF
14	TRBV6-5	CASSYSMSGSEQYF
11	TRBV5-1	CASSSNYEQYF
18	TRBV28	CASSPPGLAGVSSYEQYF
13	TRBV7-9	CASKGHLNTEAFF
13	TRBV5-1	CASSPLINTEAFF
16	TRBV24-1	CATSDLGQGAEETQYF
16	TRBV24-1	CATSDVGGAGTDTQYF
14	TRBV9	CASSVGGRGYEQYF
12	TRBV29-1	CSVAQGNQPQHF
14	TRBV2	CASSEVGAPGELFF
14	TRBV24-1	CATSAGGSSYEQYF
16	TRBV5-5	CASSLLRDRTNNEQFF
16	TRBV5-1	CASSTGGTSGTDTQYF
16	TRBV12-3/TRBV12-4	CASTWDPAGGTDTQYF
16	TRBV28	CASIDGAGENSYEQYF
14	TRBV27	CASSIRQVTDTQYF
12	TRBV29-1	CSVALGVYGYTF
18	TRBV7-7	CASSLDVSGGLGTDTQYF
15	TRBV12-3/TRBV12-4	CASTLSGTLDYGYTF
13	TRBV7-3	CASSLDRDNGYTF
15	TRBV9	CASSGTSGRGETQYF
16	TRBV4-1	CASSQERPGQGYEQYF
15	TRBV2	CASSYRDTLTGELFF
17	TRBV12-3/TRBV12-4	CASSFAWGALNTGELFF
13	TRBV24-1	CATSEGRGYGYTF
16	TRBV11-2	CASSFGLAGGAYEQYF
15	TRBV11-2	CASSLWLGGTYEQYF